Listed below are T cell receptor beta chains from one sample, sequenced in a study of technical replicates of blood from a handful of donors. The method was immunoSEQ multiplex PCR; TCRdb's version includes in-frame clones alone and lacks a portion of them. This sample has about 82,000 clones, with 90% to 95% found just once. Sample: T cells isolated from PBMCs. The receptors derive from a human donor in good health. CDR3s include the opening cysteine and the closing phenylalanine or tryptophan. The D gene is left open where the match is weak. Clone sizes are given selectively: once, few, many, or a class where the clone is expanded.

size: .
V: TRBV19
D: .
J: TRBJ2-7
DNA: TGTGCCAGTAGTATTGACAGGTCCTACGAGCAGTACTTC
CDR3: CASSIDRSYEQYF

size: .
V: TRBV28
D: .
J: TRBJ1-4
DNA: TGTGCCAGCAGCCCTACCCTATTACAGGGAACTAATGAAAAACTGTTTTTT
CDR3: CASSPTLLQGTNEKLFF

size: .
V: TRBV14
D: .
J: TRBJ2-7
DNA: TGTGCCAGCAGCCAGAGGACAGCATACGATGGGGAGCAGTACTTC
CDR3: CASSQRTAYDGEQYF

size: .
V: TRBV21-1
D: .
J: TRBJ2-7
DNA: TGTGCCAGCAGCCCCCTGGACAGTTCCTACGAGCAGTACTTC
CDR3: CASSPLDSSYEQYF

size: once
V: TRBV7-3
D: TRBD2
J: TRBJ2-1
DNA: TGTGCCAGCAGCCTTGGAACTAGCGGTTACAATGAGCAGTTCTTC
CDR3: CASSLGTSGYNEQFF

size: .
V: TRBV9
D: TRBD2
J: TRBJ2-7
DNA: TGTGCCAGCAGCGCCGGACTAGCGGGAGAATACGAGCAGTACTTC
CDR3: CASSAGLAGEYEQYF

size: .
V: TRBV5-4
D: TRBD2
J: TRBJ2-3
DNA: TGTGCCAGCAGATTCCTGGGGGGGGGCACAGATACGCAGTATTTT
CDR3: CASRFLGGGTDTQYF

size: .
V: TRBV9
D: .
J: TRBJ2-7
DNA: TGTGCCAGCAGCATTCGGGACTTACCCTACGAGCAGTACTTC
CDR3: CASSIRDLPYEQYF

size: .
V: TRBV18
D: TRBD2
J: TRBJ2-5
DNA: TGTGCCAGCTCACTTTATAGCGGGACTCAAGAGACCCAGTACTTC
CDR3: CASSLYSGTQETQYF

size: .
V: TRBV4-1
D: .
J: TRBJ2-7
DNA: TGCGCCAGCAGCCAGGAGACTACTTTCTACGAGCAGTACTTC
CDR3: CASSQETTFYEQYF

size: .
V: TRBV5-4
D: TRBD2
J: TRBJ2-3
DNA: TGTGCCAGCAGCTCCAATCTCTACGCGGGAGGAGCAGATACGCAGTATTTT
CDR3: CASSSNLYAGGADTQYF

size: .
V: TRBV5-6
D: .
J: TRBJ2-7
DNA: TGTGCCAGCAGACTCAGGCGACAGGTTTACCTCACCTCCTACGAGCAGTACTTC
CDR3: CASRLRRQVYLTSYEQYF

size: .
V: TRBV5-1
D: TRBD2
J: TRBJ2-3
DNA: TGCGCCAGCAGCCCTAGCGGGAGGAACACAGATACGCAGTATTTT
CDR3: CASSPSGRNTDTQYF

size: .
V: TRBV15
D: TRBD1
J: TRBJ2-2
DNA: TGTGCCACCAGCAGGGCCGCAGGGGGCGGAAACACCGGGGAGCTGTTTTTT
CDR3: CATSRAAGGGNTGELFF

size: .
V: TRBV19
D: TRBD1
J: TRBJ2-7
DNA: TGTGCCAGCGGGACAGGGTTTTCTAACGAGCAGTACTTC
CDR3: CASGTGFSNEQYF

size: .
V: TRBV28
D: .
J: TRBJ2-7
DNA: TGTGCCAGCAGGGGACTCTCCTACGAGCAGTACTTC
CDR3: CASRGLSYEQYF

size: .
V: TRBV4-3
D: .
J: TRBJ2-1
DNA: TGCGCCAGCAGCCAAGATCTCGGAGGGCCCTATGAGCAGTTCTTC
CDR3: CASSQDLGGPYEQFF

size: .
V: TRBV6-4
D: TRBD2
J: TRBJ2-1
DNA: TGTGCCAGCAGTGACCAGACTAGCGGGAGGAACAATGAGCAGTTCTTC
CDR3: CASSDQTSGRNNEQFF

size: .
V: TRBV19
D: TRBD1
J: TRBJ2-7
DNA: TGTGCCAGTAGTCGTCAGGGGGCTTACGAGCAGTACTTC
CDR3: CASSRQGAYEQYF

size: .
V: TRBV19
D: TRBD2
J: TRBJ2-3
DNA: TGTGCCAGTAGTGGGGGACTAGCGGGAGCCCCTAGCACAGATACGCAGTATTTT
CDR3: CASSGGLAGAPSTDTQYF

size: .
V: TRBV5-4
D: .
J: TRBJ2-5
DNA: TGTGCCAGCAGCCCCCGATTGGGAGTTGGGAAGGAGACCCAGTACTTC
CDR3: CASSPRLGVGKETQYF

size: once
V: TRBV28
D: .
J: TRBJ1-1
DNA: TGTGCCAGCAGGGTGACAGGCTTTGAAGCTTTCTTT
CDR3: CASRVTGFEAFF

size: .
V: TRBV12-5
D: .
J: TRBJ2-1
DNA: TGTGCTAGTGGTTTGGGAGTACATGAAAGCGGCCCCGAAAATGAGCAGTTCTTC
CDR3: CASGLGVHESGPENEQFF

size: .
V: TRBV9
D: TRBD2
J: TRBJ2-3
DNA: TGTGCCAGCAGCGCGGGACTAGCGGGAGGTTGGACAGATACGCAGTATTTT
CDR3: CASSAGLAGGWTDTQYF

size: .
V: TRBV18
D: .
J: TRBJ2-5
DNA: TGTGCCAGCTCACCCGGGAGTTCGGGAGAGACCCAGTACTTC
CDR3: CASSPGSSGETQYF

size: .
V: TRBV5-6
D: .
J: TRBJ2-7
DNA: TGTGCCAGCAGCTTGTGGGGACGCGGGATCTCCTACGAGCAGTACTTC
CDR3: CASSLWGRGISYEQYF

size: .
V: TRBV4-1
D: TRBD2
J: TRBJ2-7
DNA: TGCGCCAGCAGCCGGGCGGCGGGAGCCACCGGGGGGGAGCAGTACTTC
CDR3: CASSRAAGATGGEQYF

size: .
V: TRBV11-3
D: .
J: TRBJ2-7
DNA: TGTGCCAGCAGCTTAGGGGGGGAAATCACTGACGAGCAGTACTTC
CDR3: CASSLGGEITDEQYF

size: few
V: TRBV19
D: .
J: TRBJ1-1
DNA: TGTGCCAGTAGTATTAAGAACAGGGCTTCGAACACTGAAGCTTTCTTT
CDR3: CASSIKNRASNTEAFF